Detailed here is one T cell receptor (beta chain). Naive CD8 cells lacked CD45RO and underwent positive selection for CCR7, leaving out terminally differentiated effector memory CD45RA+ cells. The entry originates in a study of shared clonotypes between healthy human individuals. V was clipped by 3 bases and J by 7 bases, with 9 bases between them. The CDR3 has 13 amino acids. Germline lookup yields CDR1 LNHDA and CDR2 SQIVND (reference sequence). Here immunoSEQ multiplex PCR was the method, and the copy in TCRdb shows in-frame clones only, minus some. The table lists hundreds of thousands of clones, approximately 96% of them singletons.

This clonotype was sampled from a woman aged 25 to 39 in good health. V usage is TRBV19 and J usage is TRBJ2-2, with D tentatively TRBD1 or TRBD2 (5 bases each). The specimen was naive CD8+ T cells sorted from blood. The CDR3 DNA reads as TGTGCCAGTAGTATTTGGGGGTTCGGGGAGCTGTTTTTT. It yields the protein CASSIWGFGELFF.